This TCR beta chain was sequenced for a study of blood T cells in healthy people across ages. Only a few counts were recorded for this clonotype. A J-beta primer mix and a sample-barcoded 5' primer were used in a second PCR of about 7 to 12 cycles. One entry per CDR3 protein, called by TCRdb with MiXCR from the 5' RACE reads. The sample includes hundreds of thousands of distinct CDR3 sequences, roughly 64% seen only once; the top ten take roughly 20%. The receptor comes from a man aged 25-40 years in good health. Sequencing input: blood.

The DNA of the CDR3 is TGTGCCAGCAGCTCTAGCGAGACCTTGTGGGCAGATACGCAGTATTTT. Its protein is CASSSSETLWADTQYF. V and J are TRBV7-2 and TRBJ2-3; possible D gene TRBD2, 6 bases. The germline V gene encodes CDR1 SGHTA and CDR2 FQGNSA. V lost 4 bases and J lost 4, with 18 bases in between. CDR3 length: 16 residues.